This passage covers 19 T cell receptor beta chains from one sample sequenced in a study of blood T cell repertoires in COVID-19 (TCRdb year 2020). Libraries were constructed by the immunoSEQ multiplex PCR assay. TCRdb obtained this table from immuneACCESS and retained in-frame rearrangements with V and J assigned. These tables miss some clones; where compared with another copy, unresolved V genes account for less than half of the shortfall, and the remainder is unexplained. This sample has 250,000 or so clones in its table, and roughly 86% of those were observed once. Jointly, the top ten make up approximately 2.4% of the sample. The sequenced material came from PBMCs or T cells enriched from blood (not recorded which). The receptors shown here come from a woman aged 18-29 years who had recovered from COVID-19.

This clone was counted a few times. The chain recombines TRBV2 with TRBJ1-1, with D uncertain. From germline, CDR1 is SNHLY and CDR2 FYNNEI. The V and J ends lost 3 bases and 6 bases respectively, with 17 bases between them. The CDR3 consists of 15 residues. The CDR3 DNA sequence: TGTGCCAGCAGTGATCAAGGAGGAGCTGGTTCTGAAGCTTTCTTT. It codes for CASSDQGGAGSEAFF.

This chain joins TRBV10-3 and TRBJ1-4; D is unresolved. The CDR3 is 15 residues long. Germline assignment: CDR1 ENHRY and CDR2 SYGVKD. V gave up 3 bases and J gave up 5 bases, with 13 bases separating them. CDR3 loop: CAISDGGESNEKLFF. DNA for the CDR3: TGTGCCATCAGTGACGGAGGAGAGAGCAATGAAAAACTGTTTTTT.

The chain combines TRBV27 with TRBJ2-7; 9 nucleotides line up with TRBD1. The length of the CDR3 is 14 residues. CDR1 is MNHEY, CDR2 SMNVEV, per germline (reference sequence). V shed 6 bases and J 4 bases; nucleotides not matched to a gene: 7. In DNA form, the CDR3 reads TGTGCCAGCAGCAGGGGACAGGGACTATACGAGCAGTACTTC. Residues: CASSRGQGLYEQYF.

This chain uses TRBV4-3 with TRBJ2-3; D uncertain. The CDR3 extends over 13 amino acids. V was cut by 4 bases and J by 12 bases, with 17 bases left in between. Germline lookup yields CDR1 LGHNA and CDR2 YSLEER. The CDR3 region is CASSLLTGGDQYF. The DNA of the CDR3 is TGCGCCAGCAGCCTTCTGACCGGCGGTGACCAGTATTTT.

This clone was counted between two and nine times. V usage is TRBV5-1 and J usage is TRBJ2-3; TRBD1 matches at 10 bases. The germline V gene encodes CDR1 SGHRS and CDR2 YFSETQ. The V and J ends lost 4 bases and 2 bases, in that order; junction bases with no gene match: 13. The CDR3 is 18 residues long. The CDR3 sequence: CASSTGTGVGPLTDTQYF. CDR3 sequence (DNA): TGCGCCAGCAGCACGGGGACAGGGGTCGGTCCCCTCACAGATACGCAGTATTTT.

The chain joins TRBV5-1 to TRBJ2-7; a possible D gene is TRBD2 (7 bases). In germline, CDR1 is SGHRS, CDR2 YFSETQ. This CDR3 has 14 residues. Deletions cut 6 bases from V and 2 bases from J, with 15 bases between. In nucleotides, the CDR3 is TGCGCCAGCAACCGGGGGGCAGGGGCCTACGAGCAGTACTTC. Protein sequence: CASNRGAGAYEQYF.

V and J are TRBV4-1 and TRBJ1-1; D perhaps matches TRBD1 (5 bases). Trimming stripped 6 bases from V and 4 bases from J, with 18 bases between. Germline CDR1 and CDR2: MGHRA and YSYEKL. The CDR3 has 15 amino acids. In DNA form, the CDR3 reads TGCGCCAGCAGACATCCCGTGGGGCGGACCACTGAAGCTTTCTTT. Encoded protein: CASRHPVGRTTEAFF.

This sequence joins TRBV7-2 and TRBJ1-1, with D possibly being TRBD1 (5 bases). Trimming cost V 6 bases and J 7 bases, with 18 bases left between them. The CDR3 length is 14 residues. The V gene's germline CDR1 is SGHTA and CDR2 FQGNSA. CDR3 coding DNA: TGTGCCAGCAGTTTGGCTGCAAGACAGTATGAAGCTTTCTTT. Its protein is CASSLAARQYEAFF.

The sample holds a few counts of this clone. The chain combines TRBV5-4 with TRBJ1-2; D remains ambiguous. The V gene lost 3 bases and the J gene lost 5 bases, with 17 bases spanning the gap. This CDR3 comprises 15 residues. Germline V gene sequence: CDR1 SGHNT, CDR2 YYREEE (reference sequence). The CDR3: CASSSPKELRYGYTF. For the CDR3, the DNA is TGTGCCAGCAGCTCCCCTAAGGAGTTACGATATGGCTACACCTTC.

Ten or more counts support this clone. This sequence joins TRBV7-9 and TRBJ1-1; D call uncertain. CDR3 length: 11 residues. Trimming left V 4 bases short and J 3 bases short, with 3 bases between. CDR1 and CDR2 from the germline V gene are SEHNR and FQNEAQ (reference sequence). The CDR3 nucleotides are TGTGCCAGCAGCTCATACACTGAAGCTTTCTTT. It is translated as CASSSYTEAFF.

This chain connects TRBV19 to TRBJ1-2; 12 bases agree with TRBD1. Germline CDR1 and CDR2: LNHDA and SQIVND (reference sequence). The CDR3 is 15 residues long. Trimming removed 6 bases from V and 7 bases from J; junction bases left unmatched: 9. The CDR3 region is CASRDVGQGAGGYTF. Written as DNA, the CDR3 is TGTGCCAGTAGGGACGTGGGACAGGGGGCTGGTGGCTACACCTTC. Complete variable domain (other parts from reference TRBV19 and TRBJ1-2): DGGITQSPKYLFRKEGQNVTLSCEQNLNHDAMYWYRQDPGQGLRLIYYSQIVNDFQKGDIAEGYSVSREKKESFPLTVTSAQKNPTAFYLCASRDVGQGAGGYTFGSGTRLTVV.

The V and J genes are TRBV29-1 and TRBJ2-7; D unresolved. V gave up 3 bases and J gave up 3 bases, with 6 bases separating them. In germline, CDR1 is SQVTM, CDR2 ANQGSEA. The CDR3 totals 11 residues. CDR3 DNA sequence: TGCAGCGTTGACCTAAACTACGAGCAGTACTTC. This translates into CSVDLNYEQYF.

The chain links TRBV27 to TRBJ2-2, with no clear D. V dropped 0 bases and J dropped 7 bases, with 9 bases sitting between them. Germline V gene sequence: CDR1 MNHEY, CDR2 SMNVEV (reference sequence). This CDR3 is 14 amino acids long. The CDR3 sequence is CASSLSSWYGELFF. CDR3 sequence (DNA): TGTGCCAGCAGTTTATCTAGTTGGTACGGGGAGCTGTTTTTT.

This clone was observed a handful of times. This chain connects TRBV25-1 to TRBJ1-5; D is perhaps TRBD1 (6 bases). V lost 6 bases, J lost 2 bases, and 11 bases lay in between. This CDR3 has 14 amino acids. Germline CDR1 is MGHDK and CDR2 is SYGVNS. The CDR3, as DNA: TGTGCCAGCAGCGGGGGGCCCGGCAATCAGCCCCAGCATTTT. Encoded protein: CASSGGPGNQPQHF.

The chain's CDR3 is CASSSSPSGNSPLHF. For the CDR3, the DNA is TGCGCCAGCTCATCTTCGCCCTCGGGTAATTCACCCCTCCACTTT. The rearrangement links TRBV5-1 to TRBJ1-6; no reliable D call. V was shortened by 7 bases and J by 6 bases, with 17 bases between the two germline ends. Germline lookup yields CDR1 SGHRS and CDR2 YFSETQ. The CDR3 spans 15 residues. Drawing the rest from reference TRBV5-1 and TRBJ1-6, the complete variable domain is KAGVTQTPRYLIKTRGQQVTLSCSPISGHRSVSWYQQTPGQGLQFLFEYFSETQRNKGNFPGRFSGRQFSNSRSEMNVSTLELGDSALYLCASSSSPSGNSPLHFGNGTRLTVT.

In DNA, the CDR3 is TGCAGCGTGGGGGTGACAGGGGGCGATCAGCCCCAGCATTTT. Its translation: CSVGVTGGDQPQHF. The chain combines TRBV29-1 with TRBJ1-5; 10 bases fit TRBD1. The CDR3 spans 14 residues. CDR1 SQVTM and CDR2 ANQGSEA come from the germline V gene. The V gene end was trimmed by 6 bases and the J gene end by 5 bases; junction bases not matched to a gene: 7.

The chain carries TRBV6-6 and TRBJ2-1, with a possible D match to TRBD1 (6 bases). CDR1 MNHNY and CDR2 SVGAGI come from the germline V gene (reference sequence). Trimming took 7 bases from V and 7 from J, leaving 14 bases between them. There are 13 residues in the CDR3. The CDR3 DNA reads TGTGCCAGCAATTTGAACAGGGAAAATGAGCAGTTCTTC. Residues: CASNLNRENEQFF.

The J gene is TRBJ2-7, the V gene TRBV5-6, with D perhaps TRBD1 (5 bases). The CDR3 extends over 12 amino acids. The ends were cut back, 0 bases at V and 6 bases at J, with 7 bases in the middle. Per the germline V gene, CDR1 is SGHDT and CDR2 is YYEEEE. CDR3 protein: CASSLGQSEQYF. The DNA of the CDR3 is TGTGCCAGCAGCTTGGGACAGTCCGAGCAGTACTTC.

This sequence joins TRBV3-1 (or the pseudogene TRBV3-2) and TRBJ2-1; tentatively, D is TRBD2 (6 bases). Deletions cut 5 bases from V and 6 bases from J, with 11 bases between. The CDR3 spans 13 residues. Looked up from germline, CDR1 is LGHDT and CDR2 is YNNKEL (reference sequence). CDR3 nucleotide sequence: TGTGCCAGCAGCTTCCGGGACTTCAATGAGCAGTTCTTC. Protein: CASSFRDFNEQFF.